Each of the 3 T cell receptor beta chains below was sequenced from the same sample in a study of cytomegalovirus exposure and HLA in healthy donors. Clones were sequenced by immunoSEQ multiplex PCR, and TCRdb holds only the in-frame ones, with some missing. This sample has a few hundred thousand clones, with approximately 90% found just once. Material for sequencing was PBMCs. The receptors derive from a woman aged 18-29 years in good health and CMV-seronegative.

The rearrangement uses TRBV6-1 and TRBJ1-1; possibly TRBD1 for D (5 bases). Germline V gene data show CDR1 as MNHNS and CDR2 as SASEGT. The CDR3 loop spans 14 amino acids. Trimming stripped 3 bases from V and 2 bases from J, with 10 bases between. The CDR3: CASSDLQGNTEAFF. As DNA, the CDR3 is TGTGCCAGCAGTGATCTCCAGGGAAACACTGAAGCTTTCTTT.

V is TRBV30 and J is TRBJ1-2; 10 bases match TRBD1. Germline V gene lookup returns CDR1 GTSNPN and CDR2 SVGIG (reference sequence). Trimming cost V 3 bases and J 2 bases; bases outside gene matches: 6. This CDR3 region has 15 residues. This CDR3 reads CAWRGQGPPNYGYTF. The CDR3 nucleotides are TGTGCCTGGAGGGGACAGGGGCCCCCAAACTATGGCTACACCTTC. Full variable domain (remainder filled in from reference TRBV30 and TRBJ1-2): SQTIHQWPATLVQPVGSPLSLECTVEGTSNPNLYWYRQAAGRGLQLLFYSVGIGQISSEVPQNLSASRPQDRQFILSSKKLLLSDSGFYLCAWRGQGPPNYGYTFGSGTRLTVV.

The chain couples TRBV28 to TRBJ1-2; TRBD1 is a possible D gene (5 bases). This CDR3 contains 14 residues. In germline, CDR1 is MDHEN, CDR2 SYDVKM. The V end lost 6 bases, the J end lost 4 bases, and 15 bases lay between the germline ends. For the CDR3, the DNA is TGTGCCAGCAGGGCAGGGCCAACACGCTATGGCTACACCTTC. Protein sequence: CASRAGPTRYGYTF.